The 30 T cell receptor beta chains presented below share a single source sample, sequenced in a study of T cells in Graves' hyperthyroidism and ophthalmopathy. There were TCR beta CDR3 regions amplified from RNA transcripts. The TCR CDR3 first-round RT-PCR relied on the HTBI primer set. TCRdb called the multiplex PCR reads again in MiXCR, with one record for every CDR3 protein. The table lists 700,000 to 850,000 distinct CDR3 sequences, approximately 36% of them singletons. The sequencing sample was made of blood. The source of these receptors is a woman between 40 and 50 years old with Graves' hyperthyroidism.

This clonotype was observed a few times. At one end, the junction sequence differs from germline, possibly due to a read error. The chain employs TRBV7-7 and TRBJ2-2, with unresolved D. The CDR3 contains 14 residues. Germline CDR1 is SSHAT and CDR2 is FNYEAQ (reference sequence). The CDR3 spells CASSLRPQYGELFF. CDR3 coding DNA: TGTGCTAGCAGCTTAAGGCCCCAGTACGGGGAGCTGTTTTTT.

This rearrangement joins TRBV5-1 to TRBJ1-4; TRBD1 might be the D (6 bases). V was cut by 0 bases and J by 8 bases, with 11 bases left in between. CDR1 is SGHRS, CDR2 YFSETQ, per germline. The CDR3 contains 14 residues. The CDR3: CASSLVAGEEKLFF. The CDR3 DNA follows: TGCGCCAGCAGCTTGGTAGCAGGGGAAGAAAAACTGTTTTTT.

In its sample, this clonotype was seen many times. The J gene is TRBJ2-7, the V gene TRBV15, with 8 bases fitting TRBD2. This CDR3 region has 19 residues. From germline, CDR1 is LNHNV and CDR2 YYDKDF (reference sequence). The J segment lost 5 bases and the V segment lost 5 bases, leaving 23 bases of the junction unmatched. Here the CDR3 reads CATSPRDPNHRSTSDEQYF. The CDR3 nucleotides are TGTGCCACCAGCCCCAGAGATCCCAACCATCGATCGACTAGCGACGAGCAGTACTTC.

This clonotype has just a few counts. V gene TRBV12-3 or TRBV12-4 combines with J gene TRBJ2-5, with D uncertain. V lost 7 bases and J 0 bases, leaving 12 bases between the germline ends. The CDR3 is 14 amino acids. The chain's CDR3 is CASTLGQYQETQYF. DNA of the CDR3: TGTGCCAGCACTTTGGGCCAGTACCAAGAGACCCAGTACTTC.

In its sample, this clonotype was seen a few times. The chain has TRBV20-1 and TRBJ2-5, with D unclear. This CDR3 has 12 amino acids. Germline loops: CDR1 DFQATT, CDR2 SNEGSKA (reference sequence). V was clipped by 3 bases and J by 5 bases, with 10 bases between them. CDR3 residues: CSASTGGETQYF. The CDR3 nucleotides are TGCAGTGCTAGCACGGGTGGGGAGACCCAGTACTTC.

V gene TRBV7-9 combines with J gene TRBJ2-5; D perhaps matches TRBD2 (6 bases). Between the trimmed V and J ends, which lost 1 base and 5 bases, there was a span of 20 bases. Germline CDR1 reads SEHNR; CDR2 reads FQNEAQ (reference sequence). The length of the CDR3 is 17 residues. The CDR3 DNA sequence: TGTGCCAGCAGCTTAGGAGCGTCCGGAGCGGGCTTGGAGACCCAGTACTTC. Amino acid sequence: CASSLGASGAGLETQYF.

The chain couples TRBV29-1 to TRBJ1-2; a weak D match, TRBD1 (5 bases). Germline assignment: CDR1 SQVTM and CDR2 ANQGSEA. V was cut by 3 bases and J by 4 bases, with 12 bases left in between. This CDR3 has 13 residues. The CDR3 nucleotides are TGCAGCGTTGACGGTTCGGGACTCTATGGCTACACCTTC. Its protein product is CSVDGSGLYGYTF. Drawing the rest from reference TRBV29-1 and TRBJ1-2, the complete variable domain is SAVISQKPSRDICQRGTSLTIQCQVDSQVTMMFWYRQQPGQSLTLIATANQGSEATYESGFVIDKFPISRPNLTFSTLTVSNMSPEDSSIYLCSVDGSGLYGYTFGSGTRLTVV.

As regards this clonotype: Germline is not matched at one junction end, which may reflect a read error. The chain employs TRBV20-1 and TRBJ2-5, with 14 bases lining up with TRBD2. The CDR3 is 13 residues long. Looked up from germline, CDR1 is DFQATT and CDR2 is SNEGSKA (reference sequence). The CDR3 region is CSARLGLAGETFF. CDR3 DNA: TGCAGTGCTAGACTGGGACTAGCGGGAGAAACGTTCTTC.

Turning to this clonotype: Sequence at one end of the junction differs from germline and may be a read error. This rearrangement joins TRBV10-3 to TRBJ1-4, with D unclear. CDR3 length: 16 amino acids. Germline V gene sequence: CDR1 ENHRY, CDR2 SYGVKD. CDR3 sequence reads: CATHLDWGRRNERLFF. The CDR3 coding sequence is TGTGCCACGCATCTAGATTGGGGAAGGAGGAATGAAAGACTGTTTTTT.

Worth noting for this clonotype: The junction and the germline gene differ at one end; a read error may be behind it. The rearrangement links TRBV7-9 to TRBJ2-5; the D gene could be TRBD1 or TRBD2 (6 bases each). Germline assignment: CDR1 SEHNR and CDR2 FQNEAQ (reference sequence). The CDR3 runs to 14 residues. The CDR3 DNA is TGCGCCAGCAGCCAAGCCGGGGGCGAGGAGACCCAGTACTTC. This codes for CASSQAGGEETQYF.

This clonotype was seen at least ten times. The gene calls are TRBV4-1 and TRBJ1-1; D is ambiguous. The CDR3 spans 14 residues. V lost 6 bases to trimming and J lost 1 base, with 12 bases between them. Per the germline V gene, CDR1 is MGHRA and CDR2 is YSYEKL. The CDR3 region is CASRGRTTNTEAFF. The CDR3 DNA sequence: TGCGCCAGCAGAGGCAGGACGACGAACACTGAAGCTTTCTTT.

This clonotype was seen a handful of times. The CDR3 protein is CATSDYFGNQPQHF. CDR3 DNA: TGTGCCACCAGTGATTATTTCGGAAATCAGCCCCAGCATTTT. V and J are TRBV24-1 and TRBJ1-5; no firm D call. Trimming removed 2 bases from V and 4 bases from J, with 8 bases in between. Germline CDR1 reads KGHDR; CDR2 reads SFDVKD. The CDR3 totals 14 residues.

J is TRBJ2-7 and V is TRBV4-1; 11 nucleotides agree with TRBD1. With V trimmed by 4 bases and J by 3 bases, 5 bases remained unmatched. CDR1 MGHRA and CDR2 YSYEKL come from the germline V gene. CDR3 length: 15 residues. For the CDR3, the DNA is TGCGCCAGCAGCCGCCAGGGACAGGGGGGCTACGAGCAGTACTTC. Protein: CASSRQGQGGYEQYF.

This clonotype was observed at least ten times. The gene calls are TRBV29-1 and TRBJ1-2; D is possibly TRBD1 (6 bases). Germline assignment: CDR1 SQVTM and CDR2 ANQGSEA. The CDR3 runs to 14 residues. V dropped 6 bases and J dropped 0 bases, with 14 bases sitting between them. CDR3 in DNA: TGCAGCGTCCTCGGACAGCCGGCTAACTATGGCTACACCTTC. This codes for CSVLGQPANYGYTF. The full variable domain, completed using reference TRBV29-1 and TRBJ1-2, is SAVISQKPSRDICQRGTSLTIQCQVDSQVTMMFWYRQQPGQSLTLIATANQGSEATYESGFVIDKFPISRPNLTFSTLTVSNMSPEDSSIYLCSVLGQPANYGYTFGSGTRLTVV.

This rearrangement joins TRBV6-1 to TRBJ2-7, with D possibly being TRBD2 (7 bases). The J call is uncertain, as TRBJ2-5 better fits the DNA end. This CDR3 contains 15 residues. Germline CDR1 and CDR2: MNHNS and SASEGT. CDR3: CASSSGGGRAETQYF. In DNA form, the CDR3 reads TGTGCCAGCAGCTCCGGCGGGGGCCGGGCGGAGACCCAGTACTTC.

Points on this clonotype: A much larger clone differs from this one at a single base, so this may be a read error. The chain links TRBV14 to TRBJ2-2; no clear D. Germline loops: CDR1 SGHDN, CDR2 FVKESK. The CDR3 runs to 15 residues. Trimming removed 5 bases from V and 7 bases from J, with 17 bases in between. The CDR3 bases are TGTGCCAGCAGCGCAGTTCATGACGGCGTCGGGGAGCTGTTTTTT. Encoded protein: CASSAVHDGVGELFF.

This clonotype was detected many times. CDR3 loop: CATSEGTGDGYTF. CDR3 in DNA: TGTGCCACCAGTGAGGGGACAGGGGACGGCTACACCTTC. The genes are TRBV24-1 and TRBJ1-2, with 10 bases identical to TRBD1. Losses at the gene ends were 4 bases for V and 8 bases for J; bases not matched to a gene: 3. In germline, CDR1 is KGHDR, CDR2 SFDVKD. This CDR3 contains 13 residues.

This chain links TRBV12-3 or TRBV12-4 with TRBJ2-2, with D unresolved. This CDR3 spans 12 amino acids. The V end lost 6 bases, the J end lost 6 bases, and 8 bases lay between the germline ends. The CDR3 nucleotides are TGTGCCAGCAGCCCTATTTCCGGGGAGCTGTTTTTT. Residues: CASSPISGELFF.

This clonotype was observed once. The chain is built from TRBV12-3 or TRBV12-4 and TRBJ2-5; 8 bases match TRBD2. The CDR3 extends over 14 amino acids. The CDR3 DNA follows: TGTGCTAGTGGTTTGTGGACTAGCTGGGAGACCCAGTACTTC. Amino acid sequence: CASGLWTSWETQYF.

In this sample, this clonotype turned up a few times. The V call is TRBV4-1, the J call TRBJ1-6; the D is unclear. Trimming pared 2 bases from V and 12 bases from J, leaving 17 bases between. The CDR3 contains 15 residues. Looked up from germline, CDR1 is MGHRA and CDR2 is YSYEKL. The DNA for the CDR3 is TGCGCCAGCAGCCAATTCGTCCCGTCCGCCGGACCCCTCCACTTT. Amino acids: CASSQFVPSAGPLHF.

V usage is TRBV20-1 and J usage is TRBJ2-1, with D perhaps assigned TRBD1 or TRBD2 (5 bases each). The CDR3 length is 12 residues. V was clipped by 8 bases and J by 6 bases, with 14 bases between them. CDR1 is DFQATT, CDR2 SNEGSKA, per germline (reference sequence). CDR3 residues: CSPGTSINEQFF. DNA of the CDR3: TGCAGTCCTGGGACGTCAATCAATGAGCAGTTCTTC.

This clonotype was counted at least ten times. The V and J genes are TRBV5-1 and TRBJ1-1; D unresolved. CDR3 size: 14 residues. CDR1 is SGHRS, CDR2 YFSETQ, per germline. Between the trimmed V and J ends, which lost 1 base and 3 bases, there was a span of 10 bases. The CDR3: CASSLLDADTEAFF. The DNA of the CDR3 is TGCGCCAGCAGCTTGTTGGATGCCGACACTGAAGCTTTCTTT.

This clonotype showed up just a few times. The chain combines TRBV19 with TRBJ2-3, with 12 bases aligning to TRBD2. The ends lost 10 bases at V and 1 base at J; junction bases unmatched: 0. This CDR3 is built from 13 residues. Germline-derived CDR1 and CDR2 are LNHDA and SQIVND (reference sequence). Here the CDR3 reads CATSGGGTDTQYF. In DNA, the CDR3 is TGTGCCACTAGCGGGGGGGGCACAGATACGCAGTATTTT.

The gene calls are TRBV11-2 and TRBJ1-3, with D unresolved. With 8 bases removed from V and 0 bases from J, the gap between germline ends came to 8 bases. Germline V gives CDR1 SGHAT, CDR2 FQNNGV. The CDR3 is 13 residues long. The CDR3 DNA reads as TGTGCCAGCTTGGAGTACTCTGGAAACACCATATATTTT. This encodes CASLEYSGNTIYF.

CDR3 residues: CASSLSGQGLATEAFF. CDR3 nucleotides: TGTGCCAGCAGCTTATCGGGACAGGGACTAGCGACTGAAGCTTTCTTT. The rearrangement links TRBV7-9 to TRBJ1-1, with TRBD1 matching over 9 bases. CDR1 SEHNR and CDR2 FQNEAQ come from the germline V gene (reference sequence). The V gene end was trimmed by 2 bases and the J gene end by 5 bases; junction bases not matched to a gene: 9. The CDR3 sequence is 16 residues long.

This chain links TRBV5-1 with TRBJ2-7, with TRBD1 identical over 8 bases. With 1 base clipped from V and 1 base from J, the junction kept 7 bases outside the gene matches. The CDR3 loop spans 16 amino acids. Germline V gene sequence: CDR1 SGHRS, CDR2 YFSETQ. CDR3 amino acids: CASSLSPGQGSYEQYF. The CDR3 DNA reads as TGCGCCAGCAGCTTGTCCCCAGGACAGGGATCCTACGAGCAGTACTTC.

The chain couples TRBV5-5 to TRBJ1-2; 7 bases fit TRBD1. The CDR3 totals 13 residues. The ends lost 3 bases at V and 8 bases at J; junction bases unmatched: 7. The germline V gene encodes CDR1 SGHKS and CDR2 YYEKEE (reference sequence). CDR3 sequence reads: CASSSQGIQGYTF. CDR3 sequence (DNA): TGTGCCAGCAGCTCACAGGGGATTCAGGGCTACACCTTC.

The sample holds a few counts of this clonotype. J is TRBJ2-7 and V is TRBV4-3, with TRBD1 identical over 7 bases. V lost 4 bases to trimming and J lost 0 bases; unmatched junction nucleotides: 3. CDR1 and CDR2 (germline): LGHNA, YSLEER. This CDR3 region has 14 residues. The CDR3 sequence: CASSRDRNSYEQYF. CDR3 bases: TGCGCCAGCAGCCGGGACAGAAACTCCTACGAGCAGTACTTC.

The CDR3 DNA reads as TGCGCCAGCAGCATCCGGGACCCAGCCTACGAGCAGTACTTC. Its translation is CASSIRDPAYEQYF. The V gene is TRBV5-1, the J gene TRBJ2-7; either TRBD1 or TRBD2 may supply D (5 bases each). The ends were cut back, 4 bases at V and 2 bases at J, with 13 bases in the middle. This CDR3 has 14 amino acids. The germline gives CDR1 SGHRS, CDR2 YFSETQ.

As to this clonotype: An end of the junction differs from the germline gene, which may be a read error. The chain has TRBV10-3 and TRBJ1-5; 7 positions match TRBD1. CDR1 and CDR2 (germline): ENHRY, SYGVKD. This CDR3 spans 19 amino acids. The CDR3 spells CASSSAQTGKEVGNQPQHF. The CDR3 DNA is TGTGCCAGCAGTTCCGCTCAGACAGGGAAGGAAGTTGGCAATCAGCCCCAGCATTTT.